This TCR beta chain comes out of a study of neurological immune-mediated disorders. cDNA synthesis was performed by 5'RACE with 10-nucleotide random UMIs. TCRdb re-called the 5' RACE reads with MiXCR, one entry per CDR3 protein. The sample yields 84,000 or so distinct CDR3 sequences, roughly 4.3% seen once. Germline V gives CDR1 SGHRS, CDR2 YFSETQ. The CDR3 has 15 amino acids. V dropped 4 bases and J dropped 3 bases, with 17 bases sitting between them. Study-wide points: The most TCR clonal expansion was seen in HTLV-1-associated myelopathy, whereas the least was seen in multiple sclerosis, below the level in healthy controls. The repertoires of 18 of 34 multiple sclerosis patients fell into one related-CDR3 cluster (a possible signature) under phylogenetic grouping.

This clonotype came up many times. Its antigen is still unknown. The time point here: longitudinal time-point 3. The chain couples TRBV5-1 to TRBJ2-7; maybe TRBD2 (5 bases). The sequenced sample consisted of PBMCs. This clonotype originated in a woman aged 55 to 70 with multiple sclerosis. This CDR3 reads CASSPAGVAVYEQYF. In DNA form, the CDR3 reads TGCGCCAGCAGCCCGGCGGGTGTGGCTGTCTACGAGCAGTACTTC.